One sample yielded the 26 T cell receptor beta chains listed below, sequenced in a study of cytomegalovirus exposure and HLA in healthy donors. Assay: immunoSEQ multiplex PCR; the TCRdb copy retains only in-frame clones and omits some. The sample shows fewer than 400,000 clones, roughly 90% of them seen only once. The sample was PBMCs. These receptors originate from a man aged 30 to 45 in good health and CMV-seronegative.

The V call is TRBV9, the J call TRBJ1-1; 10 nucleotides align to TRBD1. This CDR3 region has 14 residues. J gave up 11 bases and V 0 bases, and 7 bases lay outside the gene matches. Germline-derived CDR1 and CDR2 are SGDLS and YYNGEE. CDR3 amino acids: CASSVAGLGQGAFF. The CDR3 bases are TGTGCCAGCAGCGTAGCAGGTTTGGGACAGGGGGCTTTCTTT.

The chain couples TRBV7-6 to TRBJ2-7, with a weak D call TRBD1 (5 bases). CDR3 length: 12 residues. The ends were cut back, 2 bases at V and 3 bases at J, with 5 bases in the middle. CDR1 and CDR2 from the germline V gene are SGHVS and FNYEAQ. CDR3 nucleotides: TGTGCCAGCAGCTTAAGGGGCTACGAGCAGTACTTC. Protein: CASSLRGYEQYF.

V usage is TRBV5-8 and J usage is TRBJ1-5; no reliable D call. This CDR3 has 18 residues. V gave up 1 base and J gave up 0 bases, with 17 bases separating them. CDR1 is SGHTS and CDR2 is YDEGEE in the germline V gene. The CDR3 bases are TGTGCCAGCAGCTTGCCGCAGTGGGAGGCCCATAGCAATCAGCCCCAGCATTTT. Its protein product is CASSLPQWEAHSNQPQHF.

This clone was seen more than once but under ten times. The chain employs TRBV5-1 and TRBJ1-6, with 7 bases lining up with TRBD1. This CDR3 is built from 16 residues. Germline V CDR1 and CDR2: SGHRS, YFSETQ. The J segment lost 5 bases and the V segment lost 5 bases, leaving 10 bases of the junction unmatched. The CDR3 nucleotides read TGCGCCAGCAGTCGGGACAGTGAAGGGAATAATTCACCCCTCCACTTT. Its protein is CASSRDSEGNNSPLHF.

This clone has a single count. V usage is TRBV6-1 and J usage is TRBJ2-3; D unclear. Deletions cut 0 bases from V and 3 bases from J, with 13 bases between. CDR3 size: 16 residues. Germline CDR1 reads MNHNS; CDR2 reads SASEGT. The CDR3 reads CASSEAVAGWTDTQYF. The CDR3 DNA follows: TGTGCCAGCAGTGAAGCGGTGGCAGGATGGACAGATACGCAGTATTTT.

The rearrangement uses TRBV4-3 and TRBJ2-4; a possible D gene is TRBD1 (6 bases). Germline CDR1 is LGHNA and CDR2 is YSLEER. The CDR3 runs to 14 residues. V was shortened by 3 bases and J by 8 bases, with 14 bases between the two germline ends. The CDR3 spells CASSQHRVSDIQYF. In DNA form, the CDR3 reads TGCGCCAGCAGCCAGCACAGGGTGTCGGACATTCAGTACTTC.

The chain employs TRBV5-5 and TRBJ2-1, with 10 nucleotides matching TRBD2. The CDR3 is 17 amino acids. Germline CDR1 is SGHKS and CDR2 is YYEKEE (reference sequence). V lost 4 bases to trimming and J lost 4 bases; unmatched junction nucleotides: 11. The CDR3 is CASSKTVSGGLYNEQFF. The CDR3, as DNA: TGTGCCAGCAGCAAGACTGTTAGCGGGGGGCTATACAATGAGCAGTTCTTC. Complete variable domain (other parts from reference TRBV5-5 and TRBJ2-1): DAGVTQSPTHLIKTRGQQVTLRCSPISGHKSVSWYQQVLGQGPQFIFQYYEKEERGRGNFPDRFSARQFPNYSSELNVNALLLGDSALYLCASSKTVSGGLYNEQFFGPGTRLTVL.

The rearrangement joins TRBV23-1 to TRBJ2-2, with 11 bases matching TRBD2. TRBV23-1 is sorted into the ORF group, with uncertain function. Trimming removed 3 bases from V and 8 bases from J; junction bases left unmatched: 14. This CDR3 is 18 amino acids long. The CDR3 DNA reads TGCGCCAGCAGTCAGCCCGGACTAGCGGGTGTTCAGGAGGGGGAGCTGTTTTTT. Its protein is CASSQPGLAGVQEGELFF.

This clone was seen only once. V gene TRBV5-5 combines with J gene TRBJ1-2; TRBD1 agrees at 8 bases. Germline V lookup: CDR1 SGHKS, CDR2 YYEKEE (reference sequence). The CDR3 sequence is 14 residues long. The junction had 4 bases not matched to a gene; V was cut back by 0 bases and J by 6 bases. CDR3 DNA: TGTGCCAGCAGCTTGGAAACAGGGGGTAATGGCTACACCTTC. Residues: CASSLETGGNGYTF.

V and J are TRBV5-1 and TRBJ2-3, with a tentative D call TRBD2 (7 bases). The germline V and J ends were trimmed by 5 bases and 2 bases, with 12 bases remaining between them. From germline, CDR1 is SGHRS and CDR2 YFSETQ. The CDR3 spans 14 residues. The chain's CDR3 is CASRAGAITDTQYF. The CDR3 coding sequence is TGCGCCAGCAGGGCGGGGGCAATCACAGATACGCAGTATTTT. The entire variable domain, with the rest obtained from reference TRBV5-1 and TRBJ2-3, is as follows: KAGVTQTPRYLIKTRGQQVTLSCSPISGHRSVSWYQQTPGQGLQFLFEYFSETQRNKGNFPGRFSGRQFSNSRSEMNVSTLELGDSALYLCASRAGAITDTQYFGPGTRLTVL.

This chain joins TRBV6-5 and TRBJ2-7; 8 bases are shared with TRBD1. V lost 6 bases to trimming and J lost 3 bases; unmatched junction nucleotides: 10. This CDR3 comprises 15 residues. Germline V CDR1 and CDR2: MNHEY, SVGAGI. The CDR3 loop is CASSPPPGGYYEQYF. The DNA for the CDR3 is TGTGCCAGCAGCCCCCCGCCAGGGGGCTACTACGAGCAGTACTTC.

The CDR3 loop reads CSVRQGDWVKTQYF. DNA for the CDR3: TGCAGCGTTCGACAGGGGGATTGGGTAAAGACCCAGTACTTC. The J gene is TRBJ2-5, the V gene TRBV29-1; TRBD1 aligns across 9 bases. Germline CDR1 reads SQVTM; CDR2 reads ANQGSEA. The CDR3 has 14 amino acids. Trimming at V came to 5 bases and at J to 6 bases, leaving 10 bases not matched to a gene.

The DNA for the CDR3 is TGCGCCAGCAGCTTTGGGGGCGCGAGCACCGGGGAGCTGTTTTTT. Amino acids: CASSFGGASTGELFF. The V call is TRBV5-1, the J call TRBJ2-2; weak D call: TRBD1 (6 bases). Germline values: CDR1 SGHRS, CDR2 YFSETQ. V lost 2 bases, J lost 4 bases, and 12 bases lay in between. The CDR3 runs to 15 residues.

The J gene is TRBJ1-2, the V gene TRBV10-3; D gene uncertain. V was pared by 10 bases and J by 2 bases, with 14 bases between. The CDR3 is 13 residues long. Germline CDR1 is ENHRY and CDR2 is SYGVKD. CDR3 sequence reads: CATDPLANYGYTF. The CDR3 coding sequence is TGTGCCACAGACCCGCTAGCCAACTATGGCTACACCTTC.

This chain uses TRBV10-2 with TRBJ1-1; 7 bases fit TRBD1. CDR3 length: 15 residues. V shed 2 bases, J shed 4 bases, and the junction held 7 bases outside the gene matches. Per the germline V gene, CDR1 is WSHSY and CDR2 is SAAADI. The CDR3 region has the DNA TGCGCCAGCAGTGAGCTACAGGGGCTGGTCACTGAAGCTTTCTTT. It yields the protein CASSELQGLVTEAFF.

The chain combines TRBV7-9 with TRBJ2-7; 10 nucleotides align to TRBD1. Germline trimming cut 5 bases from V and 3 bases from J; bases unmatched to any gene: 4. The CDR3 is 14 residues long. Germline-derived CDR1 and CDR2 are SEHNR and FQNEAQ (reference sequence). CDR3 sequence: CASSAGTGVYEQYF. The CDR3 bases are TGTGCCAGCAGCGCCGGGACAGGGGTCTACGAGCAGTACTTC.

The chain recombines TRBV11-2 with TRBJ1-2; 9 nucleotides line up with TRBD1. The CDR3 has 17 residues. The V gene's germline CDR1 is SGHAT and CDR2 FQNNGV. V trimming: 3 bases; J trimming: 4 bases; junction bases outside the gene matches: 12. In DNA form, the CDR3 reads TGTGCCAGCAGCTTGGACAAGGACAGGGGCCGTGTCTATGGCTACACCTTC. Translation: CASSLDKDRGRVYGYTF.

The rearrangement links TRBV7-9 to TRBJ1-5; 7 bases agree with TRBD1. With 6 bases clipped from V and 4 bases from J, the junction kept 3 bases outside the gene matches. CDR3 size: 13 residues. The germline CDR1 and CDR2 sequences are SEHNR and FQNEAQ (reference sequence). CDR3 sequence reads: CASSMTGNQPQHF. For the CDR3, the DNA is TGTGCCAGCAGTATGACAGGGAATCAGCCCCAGCATTTT.

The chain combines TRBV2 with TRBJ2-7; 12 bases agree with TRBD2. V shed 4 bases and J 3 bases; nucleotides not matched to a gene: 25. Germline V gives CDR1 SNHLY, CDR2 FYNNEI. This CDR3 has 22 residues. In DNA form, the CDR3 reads TGTGCCAGCAGTGGCCCGGGACAGGGGTGGCTAGCGGGGGGGAGATACTTCTACGAGCAGTACTTC. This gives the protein CASSGPGQGWLAGGRYFYEQYF.

CDR3 region: CASSLVTGLSNTEAFF. The CDR3 nucleotides are TGTGCCAGCAGCTTAGTGACAGGGTTATCGAACACTGAAGCTTTCTTT. The rearrangement uses TRBV7-2 and TRBJ1-1, with 7 bases that match TRBD1. This CDR3 is 16 amino acids long. V gave up 1 base and J gave up 1 base; unmatched junction bases: 6. Germline assignment: CDR1 SGHTA and CDR2 FQGNSA.

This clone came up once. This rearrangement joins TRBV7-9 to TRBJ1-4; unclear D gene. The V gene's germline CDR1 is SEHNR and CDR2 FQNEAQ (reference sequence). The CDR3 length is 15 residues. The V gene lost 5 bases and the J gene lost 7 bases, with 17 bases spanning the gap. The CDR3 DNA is TGTGCCAGCAGCCAGATGGAGAGTTTCGGTGAAAAACTGTTTTTT. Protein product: CASSQMESFGEKLFF.

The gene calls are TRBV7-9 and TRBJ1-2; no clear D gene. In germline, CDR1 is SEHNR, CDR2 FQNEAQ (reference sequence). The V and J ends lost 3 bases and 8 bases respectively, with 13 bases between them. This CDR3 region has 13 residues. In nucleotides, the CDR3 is TGTGCCAGCAGCTTGGCGGGATTCGGGGGCTACACCTTC. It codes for CASSLAGFGGYTF.

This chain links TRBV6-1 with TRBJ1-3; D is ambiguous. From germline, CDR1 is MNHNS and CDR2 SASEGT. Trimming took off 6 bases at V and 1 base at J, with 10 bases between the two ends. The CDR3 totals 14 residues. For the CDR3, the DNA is TGTGCCAGCAGAAAGACATTATCTGGAAACACCATATATTTT. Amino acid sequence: CASRKTLSGNTIYF.

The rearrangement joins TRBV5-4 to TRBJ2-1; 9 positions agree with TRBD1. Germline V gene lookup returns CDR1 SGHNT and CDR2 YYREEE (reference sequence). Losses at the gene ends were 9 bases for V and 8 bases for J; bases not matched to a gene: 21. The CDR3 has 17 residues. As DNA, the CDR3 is TGTGCCACCTATATATTTGCCGGGACAGGGATTGGAGATGAGCAGTTCTTC. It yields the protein CATYIFAGTGIGDEQFF.

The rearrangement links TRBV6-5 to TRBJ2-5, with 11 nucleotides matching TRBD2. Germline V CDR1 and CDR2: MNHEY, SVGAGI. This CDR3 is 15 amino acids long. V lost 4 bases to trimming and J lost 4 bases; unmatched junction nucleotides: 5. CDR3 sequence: CASSLTGTSGETQYF. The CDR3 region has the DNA TGTGCCAGCAGTTTAACCGGGACTAGCGGAGAGACCCAGTACTTC.

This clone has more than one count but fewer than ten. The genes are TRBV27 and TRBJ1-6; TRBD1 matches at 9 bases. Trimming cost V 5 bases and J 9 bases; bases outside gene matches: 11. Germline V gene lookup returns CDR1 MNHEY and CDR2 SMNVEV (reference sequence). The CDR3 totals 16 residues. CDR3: CASSLKQGAQGSPLHF. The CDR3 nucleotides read TGTGCCAGCAGTCTTAAACAGGGGGCGCAGGGTTCACCCCTCCACTTT.